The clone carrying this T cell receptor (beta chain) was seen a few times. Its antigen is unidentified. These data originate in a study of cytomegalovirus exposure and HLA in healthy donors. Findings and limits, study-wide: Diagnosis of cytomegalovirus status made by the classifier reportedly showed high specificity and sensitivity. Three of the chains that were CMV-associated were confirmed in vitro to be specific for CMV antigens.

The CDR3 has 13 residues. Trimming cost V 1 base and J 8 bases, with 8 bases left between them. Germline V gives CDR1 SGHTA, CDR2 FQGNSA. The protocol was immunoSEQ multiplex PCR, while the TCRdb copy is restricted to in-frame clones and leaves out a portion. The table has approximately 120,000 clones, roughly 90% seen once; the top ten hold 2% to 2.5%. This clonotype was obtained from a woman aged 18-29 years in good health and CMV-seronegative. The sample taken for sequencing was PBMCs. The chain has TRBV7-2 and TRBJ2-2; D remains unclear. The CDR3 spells CASSLDLRGELFF. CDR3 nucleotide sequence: TGTGCCAGCAGCTTAGATCTGCGGGGGGAGCTGTTTTTT.